Below are 22 T cell receptor beta chains sequenced from a single sample in a study of PD-1 blockade in mismatch repair-deficient tumors. The repertoire was sequenced with immunoSEQ multiplex PCR; TCRdb's copy has only in-frame clones and lacks some. Altogether around 52,000 clones are present, approximately 84% being singletons, with the ten largest covering over 7.5%. The sequencing here drew on peripheral blood, taken approximately 18 weeks after starting pembrolizumab. The receptors shown here come from an adult with mismatch repair-deficient cancer.

The chain recombines TRBV18 with TRBJ2-5; maybe TRBD2 (6 bases). Germline CDR1 KGHSH, CDR2 LQKENI. Between the trimmed V and J ends, which lost 4 bases and 0 bases, there was a span of 12 bases. This CDR3 is built from 15 residues. The CDR3 sequence: CASSQNRDYQETQYF. The CDR3 nucleotides read TGTGCCAGCTCACAAAACCGGGACTACCAAGAGACCCAGTACTTC.

This clone appeared a single time. This rearrangement joins TRBV11-3 to TRBJ2-3; a weak D match, TRBD2 (6 bases). The ends were cut back, 5 bases at V and 0 bases at J, with 12 bases in the middle. The CDR3 totals 15 residues. Germline V gene data show CDR1 as SGHNT and CDR2 as YENEEA. The CDR3 protein is CASSLSGSSTDTQYF. The CDR3 bases are TGTGCCAGCAGCCTAAGCGGGTCTAGCACAGATACGCAGTATTTT.

This chain joins TRBV7-6 and TRBJ2-7; 10 bases map to TRBD2. The CDR3 length is 17 residues. The trim removed 6 bases at V and 2 bases at J, leaving 13 bases unmatched. In germline, CDR1 is SGHVS, CDR2 FNYEAQ. CDR3 DNA sequence: TGTGCCAGCAGTTCTCCCGGGACTAGCGCCGACACCTACGAGCAGTACTTC. Translating it yields CASSSPGTSADTYEQYF.

The chain recombines TRBV7-3 with TRBJ2-7; D is uncertain. There are 13 residues in the CDR3. From germline, CDR1 is SGHTA and CDR2 FQGTGA. V lost 3 bases and J 2 bases, leaving 8 bases between the germline ends. The CDR3 protein is CASSFDTPYEQYF. The CDR3 bases are TGTGCCAGCAGCTTTGACACCCCCTACGAGCAGTACTTC. The full variable domain, in which reference TRBV7-3 and TRBJ2-7 provide the parts outside the CDR3, is GAGVSQTPSNKVTEKGKYVELRCDPISGHTALYWYRQSLGQGPEFLIYFQGTGAADDSGLPNDRFFAVRPEGSVSTLKIQRTERGDSAVYLCASSFDTPYEQYFGPGTRLTVT.

The V gene is TRBV5-1, the J gene TRBJ2-3; D possibly corresponds to TRBD2 (5 bases). The V end was cut by 4 bases, the J end by 0 bases, with 15 bases between. This CDR3 is built from 16 residues. Germline CDR1 SGHRS, CDR2 YFSETQ. The chain's CDR3 is CASSPSTGRSTDTQYF. The CDR3 nucleotides read TGCGCCAGCAGCCCCTCGACGGGGAGAAGCACAGATACGCAGTATTTT.

The V and J genes are TRBV4-3 and TRBJ2-3; 8 bases are a match to TRBD1. The length of the CDR3 is 15 residues. J was trimmed by 0 bases and V by 2 bases; bases with no gene match: 1. Germline V gene data show CDR1 as LGHNA and CDR2 as YSLEER. This CDR3 is CASSQWTGSTDTQYF. CDR3 nucleotides: TGCGCCAGCAGCCAATGGACAGGGAGCACAGATACGCAGTATTTT.

Within the sample, this clone is medium-sized. The chain couples TRBV6-4 to TRBJ2-7; no clear D. The V gene's germline CDR1 is MRHNA and CDR2 SNTAGT. The CDR3 is made up of 13 amino acids. Trimming left V 7 bases short and J 0 bases short, with 10 bases between. The CDR3, as DNA: TGTGCCAGCACCCCGGGCAGCTCCTACGAGCAGTACTTC. Amino acid sequence: CASTPGSSYEQYF.

V usage is TRBV11-3 and J usage is TRBJ2-1; no clear D. In germline, CDR1 is SGHNT, CDR2 YENEEA. The CDR3 has 14 amino acids. Trimming left V 7 bases short and J 4 bases short, with 14 bases between. The CDR3 coding sequence is TGTGCCAGCACCGGCATCCGTTCTTACAATGAGCAGTTCTTC. Translation gives CASTGIRSYNEQFF.

The gene calls are TRBV10-1 and TRBJ2-7; D is perhaps TRBD1 (6 bases). Germline V gene lookup returns CDR1 WNHNN and CDR2 SYGVQD (reference sequence). The CDR3 consists of 13 residues. Between the trimmed V and J ends, which lost 8 bases and 0 bases, there was a span of 11 bases. The CDR3 sequence is CASLGTNSYEQYF. The CDR3 coding sequence is TGCGCCAGCCTGGGGACAAACTCCTACGAGCAGTACTTC.

The V and J genes are TRBV5-1 and TRBJ1-1; tentatively, D is TRBD1 (5 bases). In germline, CDR1 is SGHRS, CDR2 YFSETQ. The CDR3 is 14 amino acids. Trimming removed 0 bases at V and 5 bases at J, with 11 bases between. The CDR3 region has the DNA TGCGCCAGCAGCTTGGGTCAGGGCGGGACTGAAGCTTTCTTT. It specifies CASSLGQGGTEAFF.

The CDR3, as DNA: TGTGCCAGCAGCTTAGCTTCAGGGGGCTCGGGATACGAGCAGTACTTC. Its protein is CASSLASGGSGYEQYF. The chain links TRBV7-2 to TRBJ2-7; 8 bases are a match to TRBD1. The CDR3 contains 16 residues. Germline V gene lookup returns CDR1 SGHTA and CDR2 FQGNSA. V was pared by 0 bases and J by 4 bases, with 8 bases of the junction left unmatched.

This clone was seen a few times. This rearrangement joins TRBV6-1 to TRBJ1-5; D ambiguous. CDR1 is MNHNS, CDR2 SASEGT, per germline. This CDR3 is built from 13 residues. V was clipped by 6 bases and J by 5 bases, with 11 bases between them. The CDR3 DNA follows: TGTGCCAGCAGCGTGGGGATCTATCAGCCCCAGCATTTT. This translates into CASSVGIYQPQHF.

This clone was seen a single time. This rearrangement joins TRBV13 to TRBJ2-3; 8 bases are a match to TRBD1. Unmatched junction bases numbered 17, after V lost 3 bases and J lost 0 bases. CDR1 is PRHDT and CDR2 is FYEKMQ in the germline V gene (reference sequence). The CDR3 contains 20 residues. CDR3 in amino acids: CASSLRPYQTRDRSTDTQYF. The CDR3 coding sequence is TGTGCCAGCAGCTTGAGGCCCTATCAAACAAGGGACAGGAGCACAGATACGCAGTATTTT.

V and J are TRBV5-1 and TRBJ1-1, with D perhaps matching TRBD1 (6 bases). V lost 3 bases and J 1 base, leaving 13 bases between the germline ends. CDR3 length: 15 amino acids. Germline V CDR1 and CDR2: SGHRS, YFSETQ. The CDR3 coding sequence is TGCGCCAGCAGCTCCTCCGGGACACCGAACACTGAAGCTTTCTTT. This gives the protein CASSSSGTPNTEAFF.

The chain combines TRBV5-1 with TRBJ2-5; 10 nucleotides line up with TRBD2. The CDR3 extends over 14 amino acids. CDR1 and CDR2 (germline): SGHRS, YFSETQ. V trimming: 5 bases; J trimming: 5 bases; junction bases outside the gene matches: 6. The CDR3 sequence: CASRLAGELETQYF. CDR3 sequence (DNA): TGCGCCAGCAGGCTAGCGGGAGAGTTGGAGACCCAGTACTTC.

This chain joins TRBV11-2 and TRBJ2-3; 9 bases map to TRBD2. After removal of 4 bases from V and 1 base from J, the junction contained 6 bases not matched to a gene. The CDR3 extends over 16 amino acids. Germline V gives CDR1 SGHAT, CDR2 FQNNGV. The CDR3 DNA reads TGTGCCAGCAGCTCCGGGACTAGCTGGGGCACAGATACGCAGTATTTT. Encoded protein: CASSSGTSWGTDTQYF.

This rearrangement joins TRBV11-3 to TRBJ1-3; TRBD1 might be the D (6 bases). CDR3 length: 15 residues. Deletions cut 5 bases from V and 4 bases from J, with 15 bases between. Germline lookup yields CDR1 SGHNT and CDR2 YENEEA. This CDR3 reads CASSQDEGGGNTIYF. CDR3 in DNA: TGTGCCAGCAGCCAAGATGAGGGGGGAGGAAACACCATATATTTT.

The V and J genes are TRBV7-9 and TRBJ2-5; TRBD2 matches at 10 bases. Germline lookup yields CDR1 SEHNR and CDR2 FQNEAQ (reference sequence). V trimming: 6 bases; J trimming: 1 base; junction bases outside the gene matches: 8. This CDR3 is 16 amino acids long. The CDR3 bases are TGTGCCAGCAGGAAGCTAGCGGGAGAAGGCCAAGAGACCCAGTACTTC. It is translated as CASRKLAGEGQETQYF. Full variable domain (remainder filled in from reference TRBV7-9 and TRBJ2-5): DTGVSQNPRHKITKRGQNVTFRCDPISEHNRLYWYRQTLGQGPEFLTYFQNEAQLEKSRLLSDRFSAERPKGSFSTLEIQRTEQGDSAMYLCASRKLAGEGQETQYFGPGTRLLVL.

This rearrangement joins TRBV7-2 to TRBJ2-3; 13 bases fit TRBD2. This CDR3 is built from 18 residues. CDR1 and CDR2 (germline): SGHTA, FQGNSA. The trim removed 1 base at V and 4 bases at J, leaving 8 bases unmatched. CDR3 in amino acids: CASSLERTSGSWADTQYF. Here the CDR3 DNA reads TGTGCCAGCAGCTTAGAAAGGACTAGCGGGAGTTGGGCAGATACGCAGTATTTT.

J is TRBJ1-1 and V is TRBV27; tentatively, D is TRBD1 (6 bases). Germline lookup yields CDR1 MNHEY and CDR2 SMNVEV (reference sequence). Trimming removed 4 bases at V and 6 bases at J, with 18 bases between. CDR3 length: 15 residues. The CDR3 reads CASSWAQGRSAEAFF. The CDR3 DNA is TGTGCCAGCAGTTGGGCGCAGGGGAGGTCGGCTGAAGCTTTCTTT.

V and J are TRBV18 and TRBJ2-3; 13 bases are shared with TRBD2. The CDR3 consists of 18 residues. J lost 3 bases, V lost 3 bases, and 9 bases had no gene match. Germline CDR1 reads KGHSH; CDR2 reads LQKENI. The CDR3 coding sequence is TGTGCCAGCTCACCTAGGACTAGCGGGAGTGAGGTGACAGATACGCAGTATTTT. It translates to CASSPRTSGSEVTDTQYF.

The V call is TRBV7-6, the J call TRBJ2-2; 10 bases align to TRBD2. This CDR3 has 16 amino acids. The trim removed 3 bases at V and 7 bases at J, leaving 8 bases unmatched. Germline CDR1 and CDR2: SGHVS and FNYEAQ. In DNA form, the CDR3 reads TGTGCCAGCAGCTTCGGGAGCAGCGGGAGGGGCGGGGAGCTGTTTTTT. This encodes CASSFGSSGRGGELFF.